This T cell receptor (beta chain) was observed in a study of blood T cell repertoires in COVID-19. Study-wide context: Some COVID-19 samples were acute and others convalescent; all came from the United States, Italy and Spain.

The CDR3 spans 17 residues. V gave up 5 bases and J gave up 7 bases; unmatched junction bases: 15. CDR1 and CDR2 (germline): SGHRS, YFSETQ. The authors' processing: For nucleated cells, counts were estimated from reference gene primer amplification. Data came from immunoSEQ multiplex PCR; TCRdb stores just in-frame clones and leaves some out. The V and J calls and the clone size are those of that table, but D and trimming were determined from the DNA. The table has 250,000 to 350,000 clones, 88% seen once. The V call is TRBV5-1, the J call TRBJ1-6, with 7 bases aligning to TRBD1. The sequence came from a man younger than 30 with active or convalescent COVID-19. The sample consisted of peripheral blood. CDR3 loop: CASRRDSLYQLNSPLHF. The CDR3 DNA sequence: TGCGCCAGCAGAAGGGACAGCCTGTACCAGCTAAATTCACCCCTCCACTTT. Drawing the rest from reference TRBV5-1 and TRBJ1-6, the complete variable domain is KAGVTQTPRYLIKTRGQQVTLSCSPISGHRSVSWYQQTPGQGLQFLFEYFSETQRNKGNFPGRFSGRQFSNSRSEMNVSTLELGDSALYLCASRRDSLYQLNSPLHFGNGTRLTVT.